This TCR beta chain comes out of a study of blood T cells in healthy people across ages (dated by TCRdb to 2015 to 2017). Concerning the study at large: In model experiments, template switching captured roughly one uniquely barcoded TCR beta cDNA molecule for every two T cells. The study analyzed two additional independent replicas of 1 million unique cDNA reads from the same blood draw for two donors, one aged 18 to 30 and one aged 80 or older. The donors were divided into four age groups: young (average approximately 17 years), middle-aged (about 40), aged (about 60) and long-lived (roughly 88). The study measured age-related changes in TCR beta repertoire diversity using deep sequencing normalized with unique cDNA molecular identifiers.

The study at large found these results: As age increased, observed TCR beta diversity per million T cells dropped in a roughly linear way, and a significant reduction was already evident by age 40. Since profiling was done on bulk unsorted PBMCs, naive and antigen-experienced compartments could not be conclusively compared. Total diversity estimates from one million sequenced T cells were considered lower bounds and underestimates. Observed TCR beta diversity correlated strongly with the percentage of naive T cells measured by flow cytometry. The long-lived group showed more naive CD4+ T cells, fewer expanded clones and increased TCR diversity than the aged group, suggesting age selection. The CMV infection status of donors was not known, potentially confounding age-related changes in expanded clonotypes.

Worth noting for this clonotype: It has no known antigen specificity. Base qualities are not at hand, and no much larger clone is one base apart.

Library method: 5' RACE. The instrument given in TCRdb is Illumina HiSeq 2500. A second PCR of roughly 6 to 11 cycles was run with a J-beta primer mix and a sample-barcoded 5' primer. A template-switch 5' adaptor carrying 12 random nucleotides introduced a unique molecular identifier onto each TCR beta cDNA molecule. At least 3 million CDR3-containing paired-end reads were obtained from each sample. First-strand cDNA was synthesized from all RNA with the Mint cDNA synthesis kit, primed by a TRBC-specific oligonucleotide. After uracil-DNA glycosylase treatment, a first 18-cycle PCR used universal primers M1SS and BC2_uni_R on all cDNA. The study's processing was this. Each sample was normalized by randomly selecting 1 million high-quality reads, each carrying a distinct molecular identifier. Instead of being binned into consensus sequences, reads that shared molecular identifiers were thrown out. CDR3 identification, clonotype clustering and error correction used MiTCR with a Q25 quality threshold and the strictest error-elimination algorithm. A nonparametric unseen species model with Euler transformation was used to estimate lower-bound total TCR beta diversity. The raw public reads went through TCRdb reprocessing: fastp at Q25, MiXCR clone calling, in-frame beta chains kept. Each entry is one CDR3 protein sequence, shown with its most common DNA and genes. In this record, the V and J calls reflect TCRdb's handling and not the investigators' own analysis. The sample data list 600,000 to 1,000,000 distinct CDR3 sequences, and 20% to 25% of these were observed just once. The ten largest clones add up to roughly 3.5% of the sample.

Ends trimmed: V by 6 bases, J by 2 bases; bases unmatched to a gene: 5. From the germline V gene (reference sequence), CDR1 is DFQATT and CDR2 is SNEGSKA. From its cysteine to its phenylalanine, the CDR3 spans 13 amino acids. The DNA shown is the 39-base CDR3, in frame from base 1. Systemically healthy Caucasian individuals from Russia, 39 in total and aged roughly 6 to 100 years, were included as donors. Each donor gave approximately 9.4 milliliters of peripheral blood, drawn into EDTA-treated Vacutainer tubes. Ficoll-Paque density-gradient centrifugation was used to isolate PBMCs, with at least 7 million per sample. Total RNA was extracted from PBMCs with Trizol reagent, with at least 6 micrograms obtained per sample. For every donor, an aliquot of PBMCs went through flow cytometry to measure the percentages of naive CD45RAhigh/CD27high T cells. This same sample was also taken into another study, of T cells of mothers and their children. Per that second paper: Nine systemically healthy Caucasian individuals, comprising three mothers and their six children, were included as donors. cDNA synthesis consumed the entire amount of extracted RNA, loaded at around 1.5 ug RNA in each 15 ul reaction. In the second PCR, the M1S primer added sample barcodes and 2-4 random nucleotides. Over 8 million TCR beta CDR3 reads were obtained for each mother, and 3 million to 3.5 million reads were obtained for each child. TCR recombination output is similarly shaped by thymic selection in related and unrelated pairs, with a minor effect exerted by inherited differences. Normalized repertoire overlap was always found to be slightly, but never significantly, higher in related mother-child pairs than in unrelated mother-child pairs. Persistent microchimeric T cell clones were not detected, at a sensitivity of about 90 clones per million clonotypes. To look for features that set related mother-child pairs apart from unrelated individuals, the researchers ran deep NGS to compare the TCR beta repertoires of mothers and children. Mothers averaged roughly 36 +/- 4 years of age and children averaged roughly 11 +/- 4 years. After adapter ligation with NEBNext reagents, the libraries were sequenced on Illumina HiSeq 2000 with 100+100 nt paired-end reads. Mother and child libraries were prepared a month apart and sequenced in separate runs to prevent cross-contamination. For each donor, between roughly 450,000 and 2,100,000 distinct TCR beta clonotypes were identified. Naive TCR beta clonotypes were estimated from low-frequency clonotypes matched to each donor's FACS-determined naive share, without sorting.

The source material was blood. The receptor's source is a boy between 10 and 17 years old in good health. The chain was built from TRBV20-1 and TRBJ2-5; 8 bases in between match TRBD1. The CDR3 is CSALRQGQETQYF. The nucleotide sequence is TGCAGTGCGCTAAGACAGGGGCAAGAGACCCAGTACTTC.